This is a list of T cell receptor beta chains from one sample in a study of T-cell reconstitution after alpha-beta-depleted transplantation in children. Using its own MiXCR run on the PCR reads, TCRdb lists one record per CDR3 protein. The table lists about 420,000 distinct CDR3 sequences, around 16% of them singletons. Sample: PBMCs, mostly from graft donor cells, taken 360 days after TCRalphabeta/CD19-depleted stem cell transplant. These receptors were taken from a boy in the first two years of life who had a stem cell transplant for Wiskott-Aldrich syndrome, so the T cells may come from the graft donor. Each CDR3 is given with its conserved first and last residue. Each record gives: D gene, CDR3 length, V gene, J gene, clone size, CDR3 protein, CDR3 DNA. A D gene is named only where the DNA matches it firmly. Only some rows state a clone size, as once, few, many or a class for expanded clones.

D gene: NA
CDR3 length: 14
V gene: TRBV3-1
J gene: TRBJ2-5
clone size: few
CDR3 protein: CASSQLAGRETQYF
CDR3 DNA: TGTGCCAGCAGCCAATTGGCGGGAAGAGAGACCCAGTACTTC

D gene: NA
CDR3 length: 13
V gene: TRBV29-1
J gene: TRBJ2-3
clone size: few
CDR3 protein: CSVEGTSTDTQYF
CDR3 DNA: TGCAGCGTCGAGGGGACAAGCACAGATACGCAGTATTTT

D gene: NA
CDR3 length: 15
V gene: TRBV30
J gene: TRBJ2-5
clone size: NA
CDR3 protein: CAWSEGVLTQETQYF
CDR3 DNA: TGTGCCTGGAGTGAGGGGGTCCTTACTCAAGAGACCCAGTACTTC

D gene: TRBD2
CDR3 length: 13
V gene: TRBV5-1
J gene: TRBJ2-7
clone size: many
CDR3 protein: CASSSSGVYEQYF
CDR3 DNA: TGCGCCAGCAGCTCTAGCGGGGTCTACGAGCAGTACTTC

D gene: NA
CDR3 length: 14
V gene: TRBV12-3/TRBV12-4
J gene: TRBJ2-2
clone size: NA
CDR3 protein: CASSRPWVWGELFF
CDR3 DNA: TGTGCCAGCAGCCGTCCTTGGGTTTGGGGGGAGCTGTTTTTT

D gene: NA
CDR3 length: 13
V gene: TRBV27
J gene: TRBJ1-4
clone size: NA
CDR3 protein: CASSFLVEEKLFF
CDR3 DNA: TGTGCCAGCAGTTTTCTCGTGGAGGAAAAACTGTTTTTT

D gene: TRBD2
CDR3 length: 15
V gene: TRBV12-3/TRBV12-4
J gene: TRBJ2-7
clone size: few
CDR3 protein: CASSRHGTRSYEQYF
CDR3 DNA: TGTGCCAGCAGCCGCCACGGGACTAGGTCCTACGAGCAGTACTTC

D gene: TRBD2
CDR3 length: 13
V gene: TRBV20-1
J gene: TRBJ2-1
clone size: few
CDR3 protein: CSASSGNYNEQFF
CDR3 DNA: TGCAGTGCTAGTAGCGGGAACTACAATGAGCAGTTCTTC

D gene: TRBD1
CDR3 length: 13
V gene: TRBV29-1
J gene: TRBJ2-7
clone size: NA
CDR3 protein: CSVAGTGGYEQYF
CDR3 DNA: TGCAGCGTTGCAGGGACAGGGGGCTACGAGCAGTACTTC

D gene: TRBD1
CDR3 length: 15
V gene: TRBV5-1
J gene: TRBJ2-1
clone size: many
CDR3 protein: CASSGDRGIYNEQFF
CDR3 DNA: TGCGCCAGCAGCGGGGACAGGGGTATTTACAATGAGCAGTTCTTC

D gene: TRBD1
CDR3 length: 16
V gene: TRBV7-9
J gene: TRBJ2-7
clone size: few
CDR3 protein: CASSFSKGTGRDEQYF
CDR3 DNA: TGTGCCAGCAGCTTTTCTAAAGGGACAGGGCGGGACGAGCAGTACTTC